These 8 T cell receptor beta chains share one sample of origin, sequenced in a study of T cells in Graves' hyperthyroidism and ophthalmopathy. RNA transcripts provided the source from which TCR beta CDR3 regions were amplified. TCR CDR3 regions were first amplified by RT-PCR with HTBI primers. TCRdb used MiXCR to reprocess the multiplex PCR reads, holding one entry per CDR3 protein. The sample has hundreds of thousands of distinct CDR3 sequences; approximately 15% are singletons. The sample was blood. Source of these receptors: a woman younger than 45 with Graves' hyperthyroidism.

This clonotype was seen at least ten times. The CDR3: CSARDNTDTQYF. The CDR3 DNA is TGCAGTGCTAGGGATAACACAGATACGCAGTATTTT. The chain carries TRBV20-1 and TRBJ2-3; no firm D call. The germline V and J ends were trimmed by 3 bases and 2 bases, with 6 bases remaining between them. CDR1 is DFQATT, CDR2 SNEGSKA, per germline (reference sequence). This CDR3 has 12 residues.

This clonotype occurred many times. CDR3 loop: CSAREHREVRYEQYF. The CDR3, as DNA: TGCAGTGCTAGGGAACACCGGGAGGTTCGCTACGAGCAGTACTTC. V and J are TRBV20-1 and TRBJ2-7, with 7 bases lining up with TRBD2. Per germline, CDR1 DFQATT and CDR2 SNEGSKA (reference sequence). This CDR3 is built from 15 residues. Unmatched junction bases numbered 11, after V lost 3 bases and J lost 3 bases.

This clonotype was detected only a few times. The rearrangement links TRBV19 to TRBJ1-5; D perhaps matches TRBD1 (6 bases). V lost 8 bases, J lost 2 bases, and 10 bases lay in between. The V gene's germline CDR1 is LNHDA and CDR2 SQIVND (reference sequence). The CDR3 loop spans 13 amino acids. The CDR3 sequence: CASDPGGNQPQHF. DNA for the CDR3: TGTGCCAGTGACCCAGGGGGCAATCAGCCCCAGCATTTT.

The chain combines TRBV20-1 with TRBJ2-2; 7 bases agree with TRBD2. Germline V CDR1 and CDR2: DFQATT, SNEGSKA (reference sequence). V was pared by 2 bases and J by 4 bases, with 10 bases of the junction left unmatched. This CDR3 has 16 residues. CDR3 in DNA: TGCAGTGCTAGACTCCTCGGGACTACGATCACCGGGGAGCTGTTTTTT. Its translation: CSARLLGTTITGELFF.

V is TRBV9 and J is TRBJ2-1, with D possibly being TRBD2 (5 bases). Trimming removed 4 bases at V and 10 bases at J, with 27 bases between. Germline V gene data show CDR1 as SGDLS and CDR2 as YYNGEE. CDR3 length equals 17 residues. DNA for the CDR3: TGTGCCAGCAGCCCCCACCCAGAGGGAGTCCTAAACCACGAGCAGTTCTTC. Its translation: CASSPHPEGVLNHEQFF.

This clonotype was picked up a small number of times. The rearrangement links TRBV7-9 to TRBJ1-1, with D unresolved. V was clipped by 0 bases and J by 7 bases, with 9 bases between them. The CDR3 sequence is 13 residues long. Germline V gene sequence: CDR1 SEHNR, CDR2 FQNEAQ (reference sequence). In nucleotides, the CDR3 is TGTGCCAGCAGCTTAGCGGGCGGATATGAAGCTTTCTTT. This sequence encodes CASSLAGGYEAFF.

This clonotype was seen ten or more times. This rearrangement joins TRBV5-1 to TRBJ2-7; 9 positions agree with TRBD2. Germline CDR1 and CDR2: SGHRS and YFSETQ. The ends lost 4 bases at V and 1 base at J; junction bases unmatched: 6. The CDR3 runs 15 residues. The CDR3 region is CASSVNSGSSYEQYF. Written as DNA, the CDR3 is TGCGCCAGCAGCGTAAATAGCGGGAGTTCCTACGAGCAGTACTTC.

This clonotype was detected a few times. This chain joins TRBV7-2 and TRBJ1-5; possibly TRBD1 for D (5 bases). CDR1 is SGHTA, CDR2 FQGNSA, per germline. V gave up 5 bases and J gave up 2 bases, with 13 bases separating them. This CDR3 spans 15 amino acids. DNA of the CDR3: TGTGCCAGCAGCGCAACAGGTCACGGCAATCAGCCCCAGCATTTT. Protein: CASSATGHGNQPQHF.